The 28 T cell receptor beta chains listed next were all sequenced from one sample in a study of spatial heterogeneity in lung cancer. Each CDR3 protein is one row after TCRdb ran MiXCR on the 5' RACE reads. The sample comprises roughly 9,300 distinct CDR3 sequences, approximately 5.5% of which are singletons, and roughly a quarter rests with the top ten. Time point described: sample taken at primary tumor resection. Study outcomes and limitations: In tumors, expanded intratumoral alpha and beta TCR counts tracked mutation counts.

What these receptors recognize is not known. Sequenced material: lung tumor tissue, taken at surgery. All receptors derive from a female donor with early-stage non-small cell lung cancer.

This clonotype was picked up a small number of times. The chain's CDR3 is CSARSSGLNTGELFF. The CDR3 DNA is TGCAGTGCTAGATCCAGCGGGCTGAACACCGGGGAGCTGTTTTTT. The J gene is TRBJ2-2, the V gene TRBV20-1; tentatively, D is TRBD2 (6 bases). CDR1 DFQATT and CDR2 SNEGSKA come from the germline V gene (reference sequence). This CDR3 has 15 residues. Trimming cost V 2 bases and J 1 base, with 11 bases left between them.

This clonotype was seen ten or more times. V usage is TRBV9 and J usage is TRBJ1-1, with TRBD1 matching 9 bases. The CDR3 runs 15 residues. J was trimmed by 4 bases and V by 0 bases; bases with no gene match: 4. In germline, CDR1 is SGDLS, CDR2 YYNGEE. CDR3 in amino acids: CASSVDSGQGTEAFF. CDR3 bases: TGTGCCAGCAGCGTAGATTCGGGACAGGGCACTGAAGCTTTCTTT.

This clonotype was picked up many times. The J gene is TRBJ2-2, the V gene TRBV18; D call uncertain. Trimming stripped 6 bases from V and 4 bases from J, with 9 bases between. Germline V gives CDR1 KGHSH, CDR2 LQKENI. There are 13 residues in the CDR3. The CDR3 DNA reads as TGTGCCAGCTCTCTGCCTGGCACCGGGGAGCTGTTTTTT. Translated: CASSLPGTGELFF.

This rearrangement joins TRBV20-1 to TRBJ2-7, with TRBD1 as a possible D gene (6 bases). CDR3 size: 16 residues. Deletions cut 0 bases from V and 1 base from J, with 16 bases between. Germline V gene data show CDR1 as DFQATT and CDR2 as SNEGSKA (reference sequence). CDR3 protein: CSARDPGRQVSYEQYF. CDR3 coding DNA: TGCAGTGCTAGAGATCCTGGCCGACAGGTTTCCTACGAGCAGTACTTC.

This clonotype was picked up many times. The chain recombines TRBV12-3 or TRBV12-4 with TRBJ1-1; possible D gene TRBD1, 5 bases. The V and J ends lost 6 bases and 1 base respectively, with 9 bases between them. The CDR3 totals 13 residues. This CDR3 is CASRSQGNTEAFF. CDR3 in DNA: TGTGCCAGCAGGTCTCAGGGGAACACTGAAGCTTTCTTT.

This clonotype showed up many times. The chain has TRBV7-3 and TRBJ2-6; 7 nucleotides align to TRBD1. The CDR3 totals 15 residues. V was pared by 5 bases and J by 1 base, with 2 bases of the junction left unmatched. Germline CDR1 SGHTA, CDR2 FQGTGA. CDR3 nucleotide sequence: TGTGCCAGCAGCCCACAGGGGTCTGGGGCCAACGTCCTGACTTTC. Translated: CASSPQGSGANVLTF. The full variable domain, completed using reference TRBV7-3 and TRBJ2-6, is GAGVSQTPSNKVTEKGKYVELRCDPISGHTALYWYRQSLGQGPEFLIYFQGTGAADDSGLPNDRFFAVRPEGSVSTLKIQRTERGDSAVYLCASSPQGSGANVLTFGAGSRLTVL.

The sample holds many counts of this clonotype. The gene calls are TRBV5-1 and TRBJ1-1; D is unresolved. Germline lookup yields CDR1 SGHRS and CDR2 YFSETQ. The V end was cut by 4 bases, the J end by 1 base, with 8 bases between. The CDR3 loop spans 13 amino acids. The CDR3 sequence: CASSPHGNTEAFF. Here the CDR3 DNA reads TGCGCCAGCAGCCCTCACGGGAACACTGAAGCTTTCTTT. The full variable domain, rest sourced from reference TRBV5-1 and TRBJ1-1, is KAGVTQTPRYLIKTRGQQVTLSCSPISGHRSVSWYQQTPGQGLQFLFEYFSETQRNKGNFPGRFSGRQFSNSRSEMNVSTLELGDSALYLCASSPHGNTEAFFGQGTRLTVV.

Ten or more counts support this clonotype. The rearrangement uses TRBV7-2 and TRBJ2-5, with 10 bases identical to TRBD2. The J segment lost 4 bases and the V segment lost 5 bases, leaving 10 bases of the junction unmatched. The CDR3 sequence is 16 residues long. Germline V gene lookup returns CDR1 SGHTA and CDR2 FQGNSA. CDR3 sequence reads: CASSRGASGSSETQYF. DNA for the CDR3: TGTGCCAGCAGCCGGGGGGCTAGCGGGAGCTCAGAGACCCAGTACTTC.

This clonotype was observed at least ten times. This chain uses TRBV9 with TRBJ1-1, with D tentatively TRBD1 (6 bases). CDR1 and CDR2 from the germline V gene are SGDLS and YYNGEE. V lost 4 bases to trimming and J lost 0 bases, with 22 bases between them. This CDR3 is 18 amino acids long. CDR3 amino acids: CASSPTGGHTGLNTEAFF. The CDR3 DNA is TGTGCCAGCAGCCCAACCGGGGGGCATACAGGGCTGAACACTGAAGCTTTCTTT.

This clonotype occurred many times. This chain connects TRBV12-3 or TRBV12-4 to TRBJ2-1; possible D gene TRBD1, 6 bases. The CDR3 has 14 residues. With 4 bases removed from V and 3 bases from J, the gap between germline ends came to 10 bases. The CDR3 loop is CASSSRTVYNEQFF. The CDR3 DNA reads TGTGCCAGCAGTTCACGGACAGTCTACAATGAGCAGTTCTTC.

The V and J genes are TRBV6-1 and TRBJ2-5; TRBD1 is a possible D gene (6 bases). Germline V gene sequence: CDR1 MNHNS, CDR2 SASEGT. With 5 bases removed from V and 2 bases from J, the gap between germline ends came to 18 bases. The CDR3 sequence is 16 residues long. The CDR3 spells CASSPFRQATQETQYF. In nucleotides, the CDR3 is TGTGCCAGCAGTCCGTTCCGACAGGCAACGCAAGAGACCCAGTACTTC.

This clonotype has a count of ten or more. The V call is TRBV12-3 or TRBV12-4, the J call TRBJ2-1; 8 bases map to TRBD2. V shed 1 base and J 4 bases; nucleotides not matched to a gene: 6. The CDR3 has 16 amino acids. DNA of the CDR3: TGTGCCAGCAGTTTAGATCATCTAGCGGGTTACAATGAGCAGTTCTTC. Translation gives CASSLDHLAGYNEQFF.

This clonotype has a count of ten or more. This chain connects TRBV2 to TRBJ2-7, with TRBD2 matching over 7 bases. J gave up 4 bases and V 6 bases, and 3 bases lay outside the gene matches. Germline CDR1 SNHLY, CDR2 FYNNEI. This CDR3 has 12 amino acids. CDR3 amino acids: CASSLGGYEQYF. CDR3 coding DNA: TGTGCCAGCAGCCTCGGGGGGTACGAGCAGTACTTC.

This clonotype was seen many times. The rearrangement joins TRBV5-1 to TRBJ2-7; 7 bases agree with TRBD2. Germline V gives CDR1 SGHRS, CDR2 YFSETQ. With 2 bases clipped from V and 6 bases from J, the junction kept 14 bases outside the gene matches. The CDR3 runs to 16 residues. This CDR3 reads CASSLSSSGGVFEQYF. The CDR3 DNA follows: TGCGCCAGCAGCTTATCATCATCGGGAGGAGTATTCGAGCAGTACTTC.

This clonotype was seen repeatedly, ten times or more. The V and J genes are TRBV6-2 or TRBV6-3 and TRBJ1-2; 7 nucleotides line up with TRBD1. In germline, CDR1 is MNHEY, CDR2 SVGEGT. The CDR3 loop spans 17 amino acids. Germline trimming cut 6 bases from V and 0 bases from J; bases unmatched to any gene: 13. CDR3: CASRPRDRAAPNYGYTF. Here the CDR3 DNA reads TGTGCCAGCAGACCGCGAGACAGGGCCGCTCCTAACTATGGCTACACCTTC.

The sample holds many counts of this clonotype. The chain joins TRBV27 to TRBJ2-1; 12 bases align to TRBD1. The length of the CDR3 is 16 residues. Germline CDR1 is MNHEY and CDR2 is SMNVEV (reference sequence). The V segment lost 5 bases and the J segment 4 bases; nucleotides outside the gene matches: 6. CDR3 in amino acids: CASSPGTGGYYNEQFF. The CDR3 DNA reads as TGTGCCAGCAGTCCTGGGACAGGGGGCTATTACAATGAGCAGTTCTTC.

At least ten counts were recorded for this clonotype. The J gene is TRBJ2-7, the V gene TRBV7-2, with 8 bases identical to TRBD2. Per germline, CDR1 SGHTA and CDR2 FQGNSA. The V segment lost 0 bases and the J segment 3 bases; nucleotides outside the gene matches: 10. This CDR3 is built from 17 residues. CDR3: CASSLARGGSWDYEQYF. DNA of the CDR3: TGTGCCAGCAGCTTAGCTCGCGGGGGGAGCTGGGACTACGAGCAGTACTTC.

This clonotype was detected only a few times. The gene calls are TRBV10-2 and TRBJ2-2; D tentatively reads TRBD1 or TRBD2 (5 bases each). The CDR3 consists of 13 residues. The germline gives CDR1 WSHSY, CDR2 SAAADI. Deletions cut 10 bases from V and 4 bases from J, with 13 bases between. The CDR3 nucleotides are TGCGCCACACGGGGCGCTACCACCGGGGAGCTGTTTTTT. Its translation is CATRGATTGELFF.

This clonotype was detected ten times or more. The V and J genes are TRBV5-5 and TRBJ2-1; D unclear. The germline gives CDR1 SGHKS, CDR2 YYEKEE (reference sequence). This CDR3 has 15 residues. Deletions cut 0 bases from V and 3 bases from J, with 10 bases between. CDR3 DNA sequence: TGTGCCAGCAGCTTGGAGGTCGACTTCTACAATGAGCAGTTCTTC. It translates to CASSLEVDFYNEQFF.

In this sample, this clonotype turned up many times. Written as DNA, the CDR3 is TGTGCCAGCAGCCCGATAGCGGCCCGCACAGATACGCAGTATTTT. Amino acids: CASSPIAARTDTQYF. This chain joins TRBV7-2 and TRBJ2-3; perhaps TRBD2 as D (6 bases). The germline gives CDR1 SGHTA, CDR2 FQGNSA. CDR3 length: 15 residues. V was cut by 5 bases and J by 1 base, with 13 bases left in between.

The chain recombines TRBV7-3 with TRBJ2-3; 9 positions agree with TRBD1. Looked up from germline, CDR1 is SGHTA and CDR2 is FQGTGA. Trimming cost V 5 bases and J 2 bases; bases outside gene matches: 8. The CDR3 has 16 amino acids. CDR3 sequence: CASSAPTGGSTDTQYF. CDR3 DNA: TGTGCCAGCAGCGCGCCCACAGGGGGCTCCACAGATACGCAGTATTTT.

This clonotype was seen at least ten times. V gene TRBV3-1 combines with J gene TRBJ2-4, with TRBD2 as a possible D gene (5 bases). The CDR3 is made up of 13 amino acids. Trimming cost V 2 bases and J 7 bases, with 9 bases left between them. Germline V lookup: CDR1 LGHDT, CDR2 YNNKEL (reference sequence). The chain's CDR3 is CASSQFAGNIQYF. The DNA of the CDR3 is TGTGCCAGCAGCCAATTTGCGGGTAACATTCAGTACTTC.

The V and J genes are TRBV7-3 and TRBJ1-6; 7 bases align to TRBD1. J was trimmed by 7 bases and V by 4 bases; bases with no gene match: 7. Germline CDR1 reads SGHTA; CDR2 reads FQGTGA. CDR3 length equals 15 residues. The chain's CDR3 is CASSSSGTENSPLHF. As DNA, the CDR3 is TGTGCCAGCAGCTCCTCCGGGACAGAGAATTCACCCCTCCACTTT.

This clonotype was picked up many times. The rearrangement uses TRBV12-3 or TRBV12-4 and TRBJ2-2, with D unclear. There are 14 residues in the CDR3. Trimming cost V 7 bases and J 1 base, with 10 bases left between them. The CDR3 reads CASIGRWNTGELFF. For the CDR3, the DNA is TGTGCCAGCATTGGCAGATGGAACACCGGGGAGCTGTTTTTT.

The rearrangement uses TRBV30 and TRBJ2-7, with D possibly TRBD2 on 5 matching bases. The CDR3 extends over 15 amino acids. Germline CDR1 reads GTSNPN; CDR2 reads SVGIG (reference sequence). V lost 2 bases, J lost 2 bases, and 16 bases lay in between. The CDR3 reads CAWSRPGMAAYEQYF. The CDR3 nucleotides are TGTGCCTGGAGTCGACCCGGGATGGCCGCCTACGAGCAGTACTTC.

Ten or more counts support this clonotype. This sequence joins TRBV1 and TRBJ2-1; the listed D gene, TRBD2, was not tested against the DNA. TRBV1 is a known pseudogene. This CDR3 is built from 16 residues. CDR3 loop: CTSSQLLAGGDNEQFF. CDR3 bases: TGCACCAGCAGCCAACTACTAGCGGGGGGCGACAATGAGCAGTTCTTC.

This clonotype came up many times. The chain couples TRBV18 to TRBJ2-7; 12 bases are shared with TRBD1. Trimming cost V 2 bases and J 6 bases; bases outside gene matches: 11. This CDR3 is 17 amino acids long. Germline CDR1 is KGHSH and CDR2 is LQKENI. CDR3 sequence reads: CASSPNEGDRGPIEQYF. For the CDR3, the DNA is TGTGCCAGCTCACCAAACGAAGGGGACAGGGGGCCTATCGAGCAGTACTTC.

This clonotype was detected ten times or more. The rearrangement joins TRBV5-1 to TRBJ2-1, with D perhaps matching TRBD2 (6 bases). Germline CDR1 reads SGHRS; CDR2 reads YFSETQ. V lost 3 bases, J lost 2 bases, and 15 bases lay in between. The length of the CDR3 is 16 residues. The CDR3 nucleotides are TGCGCCAGCAGCTCCCTTAGCGGAGGCGCCTACAATGAGCAGTTCTTC. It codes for CASSSLSGGAYNEQFF. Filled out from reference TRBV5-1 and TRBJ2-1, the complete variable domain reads KAGVTQTPRYLIKTRGQQVTLSCSPISGHRSVSWYQQTPGQGLQFLFEYFSETQRNKGNFPGRFSGRQFSNSRSEMNVSTLELGDSALYLCASSSLSGGAYNEQFFGPGTRLTVL.